These 11 T cell receptor beta chains came from one sample sequenced in a study of blood T cells in healthy people across ages. A second PCR of 7 to 11 cycles used a sample-barcoded 5' primer and a J-beta primer mix. A single record per CDR3 protein comes from TCRdb applying MiXCR to the 5' RACE reads. Of around 1,500,000 distinct CDR3 sequences listed, 28% are singletons. Sequencing was carried out using blood. Receptors originate from a woman aged 25 to 39 in good health.

Comment on this clonotype: This may stem from a read error, because a much larger clone lies one nucleotide away. The chain joins TRBV29-1 to TRBJ2-7; possible D gene TRBD1, 6 bases. CDR3 length equals 13 residues. The germline gives CDR1 SQVTM, CDR2 ANQGSEA. For the CDR3, the DNA is TGCAGCGCTCTACAGGGCTTCTCCTGCGAGCAGTACTTC. It codes for CSALQGFSCEQYF.

Points on this clonotype: This may come from a read error, since a much larger clone is one base off. The V gene is TRBV29-1, the J gene TRBJ2-1; 10 positions match TRBD2. Germline CDR1 reads SQVTM; CDR2 reads ANQGSEA. CDR3 length: 13 amino acids. Unmatched junction bases numbered 11, after V lost 8 bases and J lost 10 bases. CDR3 bases: TGCAGCACAGCTAGCGGGGGCTCCTACGAGCAGTTCTTC. It specifies CSTASGGSYEQFF.

Many counts were recorded for this clonotype. The chain joins TRBV11-2 to TRBJ2-1, with D possibly TRBD2 on 5 matching bases. The CDR3 consists of 12 residues. V lost 3 bases to trimming and J lost 8 bases, with 8 bases between them. Germline V gene lookup returns CDR1 SGHAT and CDR2 FQNNGV. The CDR3 is CASSLTTDEQFF. In DNA form, the CDR3 reads TGTGCCAGCAGCTTGACTACCGATGAGCAGTTCTTC.

The table lists this clonotype with a few counts. V gene TRBV10-3 combines with J gene TRBJ1-2; tentatively, D is TRBD1 (6 bases). Looked up from germline, CDR1 is ENHRY and CDR2 is SYGVKD. Trimming removed 0 bases from V and 12 bases from J, with 20 bases in between. This CDR3 region has 15 residues. CDR3 in amino acids: CAISESSLRPGGNTF. The CDR3 nucleotides read TGTGCCATCAGTGAGTCGTCCCTGCGCCCTGGGGGCAACACCTTC.

The chain carries TRBV5-1 and TRBJ2-5, with 10 bases fitting TRBD1. Trimming removed 3 bases from V and 6 bases from J; junction bases left unmatched: 2. This CDR3 has 13 amino acids. Germline CDR1 and CDR2: SGHRS and YFSETQ. The CDR3 sequence: CASSWTGGQTQYF. CDR3 DNA sequence: TGCGCCAGCAGCTGGACAGGGGGGCAGACCCAGTACTTC.

In this sample, this clonotype turned up a few times. The chain couples TRBV7-6 to TRBJ2-3; maybe TRBD2 (6 bases). Trimming removed 5 bases at V and 9 bases at J, with 15 bases between. Germline CDR1 reads SGHVS; CDR2 reads FNYEAQ. The CDR3 extends over 13 amino acids. As DNA, the CDR3 is TGTGCCAGCAGCGGGACGGTAGCGGAGACGCAGTATTTT. Amino acid sequence: CASSGTVAETQYF. The whole variable domain, filled in from reference TRBV7-6 and TRBJ2-3, reads GAGVSQSPRYKVTKRGQDVALRCDPISGHVSLYWYRQALGQGPEFLTYFNYEAQQDKSGLPNDRFSAERPEGSISTLTIQRTEQRDSAMYRCASSGTVAETQYFGPGTRLTVL.

This clonotype was picked up many times. The V and J genes are TRBV10-3 and TRBJ1-2; D gene uncertain. This CDR3 region has 13 residues. In germline, CDR1 is ENHRY, CDR2 SYGVKD. Trimming removed 6 bases at V and 2 bases at J, with 10 bases between. CDR3 region: CAISDGTNYGYTF. The CDR3 DNA reads TGTGCCATCAGCGACGGAACGAACTATGGCTACACCTTC.

The CDR3 DNA is TGTGCCAGCAGTGAAGTGGATTCACCCCTCCACTTT. This encodes CASSEVDSPLHF. This chain links TRBV6-1 with TRBJ1-6; D gene ambiguous. This CDR3 spans 12 amino acids. The V gene's germline CDR1 is MNHNS and CDR2 SASEGT. The V end lost 1 base, the J end lost 8 bases, and 3 bases lay between the germline ends.

In the case of this clonotype: At one of its ends the junction is not consistent with the germline gene, which may arise from a read error. The chain links TRBV12-3 or TRBV12-4 to TRBJ2-3, with 10 bases matching TRBD2. The CDR3 has 15 residues. The CDR3 spells CASTQAGGLIDTQCF. In DNA, the CDR3 is TGTGCCAGCACCCAAGCGGGGGGGCTCATAGATACGCAGTGTTTT.

This clonotype was counted a few times. The chain combines TRBV20-1 with TRBJ2-7, with 8 bases matching TRBD1. The trim removed 6 bases at V and 1 base at J, leaving 11 bases unmatched. This CDR3 region has 15 residues. Per the germline V gene, CDR1 is DFQATT and CDR2 is SNEGSKA (reference sequence). The CDR3 here is CSATRPWTGSYEQYF. CDR3 coding DNA: TGCAGTGCCACACGTCCTTGGACAGGGTCCTACGAGCAGTACTTC.

There are many counts of this clonotype. The chain is built from TRBV5-1 and TRBJ2-1; the match to TRBD2 covers 8 bases. This CDR3 is 13 amino acids long. V shed 4 bases, J shed 9 bases, and the junction held 6 bases outside the gene matches. Germline V gene data show CDR1 as SGHRS and CDR2 as YFSETQ. In DNA form, the CDR3 reads TGCGCCAGCAGCCAAGCGGGGGATGGTGAGCAGTTCTTC. Translation: CASSQAGDGEQFF.